This T cell receptor beta chain was identified during a study of OX40 agonist ivuxolimab in advanced cancers. J gave up 5 bases and V 3 bases, and 6 bases lay outside the gene matches. This CDR3 contains 14 residues. Germline assignment: CDR1 SGHRS and CDR2 YFSETQ. Clones were sequenced by immunoSEQ multiplex PCR, and TCRdb holds only the in-frame ones, with some missing. The sample holds fewer than 50,000 clones; 82% are singletons and the top ten take approximately 8.1%. The source is an adult with an advanced solid tumor such as melanoma, head and neck, liver or kidney cancer. The gene calls are TRBV5-1 and TRBJ1-1; 8 bases map to TRBD1. The specimen was CD4+ or CD8+ T cells sorted from blood, collected in a trial of the OX40 agonist ivuxolimab. CDR3 bases: TGCGCCAGCAGCTCCGGACAGGGTGTAACTGAAGCTTTCTTT. Protein product: CASSSGQGVTEAFF.